The 26 T cell receptor beta chains below come from one sample, sequenced in a study of CD8+ T cells in alopecia areata. As the sequencing template, cDNA was produced by extracting RNA and reverse transcribing it. Assay used: immunoSEQ multiplex PCR; TCRdb lists only in-frame clones, some missing. The sample comprises around 29,000 clones, roughly 58% of which are singletons, and roughly 17% rests with the top ten. Source material: NKG2D-high CD8+ T cells sorted from blood. These receptors originate from a human donor with alopecia areata.

This rearrangement joins TRBV27 to TRBJ2-3; a weak D match, TRBD1 (6 bases). The length of the CDR3 is 16 residues. The germline V gene encodes CDR1 MNHEY and CDR2 SMNVEV (reference sequence). Trimming removed 2 bases at V and 4 bases at J, with 16 bases between. CDR3 in amino acids: CASSLGPWGQSDTQYF. Here the CDR3 DNA reads TGTGCCAGCAGTTTAGGACCGTGGGGGCAGTCAGATACGCAGTATTTT.

The gene calls are TRBV6-5 and TRBJ2-2; no firm D call. Trimming shortened V by 7 bases and J by 5 bases, and 5 bases separated the two germline ends. Per the germline V gene, CDR1 is MNHEY and CDR2 is SVGAGI. The CDR3 extends over 11 amino acids. In nucleotides, the CDR3 is TGTGCCAGCACCCAGACCGGGGAGCTGTTTTTT. Residues: CASTQTGELFF.

This clone was detected a few times. CDR3 coding DNA: TGTGCCAGCTCACCGACAGGGGGCGGGGAGACCCAGTACTTC. Protein product: CASSPTGGGETQYF. This sequence joins TRBV18 and TRBJ2-5, with 10 positions matching TRBD1. This CDR3 contains 14 residues. CDR1 is KGHSH and CDR2 is LQKENI in the germline V gene. With 3 bases clipped from V and 5 bases from J, the junction kept 3 bases outside the gene matches.

The chain combines TRBV27 with TRBJ2-2; D ambiguous. The V end was cut by 2 bases, the J end by 0 bases, with 7 bases between. The CDR3 is 15 residues long. Germline V lookup: CDR1 MNHEY, CDR2 SMNVEV (reference sequence). CDR3 in amino acids: CASSLNSANTGELFF. Here the CDR3 DNA reads TGTGCCAGCAGTTTAAACAGCGCGAACACCGGGGAGCTGTTTTTT.

The chain employs TRBV28 and TRBJ2-3; perhaps D is TRBD1 or TRBD2 (5 bases each). The CDR3 consists of 15 residues. Trimming stripped 5 bases from V and 4 bases from J, with 16 bases between. Germline CDR1 MDHEN, CDR2 SYDVKM. The CDR3 is CASSTHRDLPDTQYF. The CDR3 DNA follows: TGTGCCAGCAGTACACACCGGGACCTTCCAGATACGCAGTATTTT.

The chain uses TRBV4-1 and TRBJ2-1; TRBD2 aligns across 11 bases. CDR1 is MGHRA, CDR2 YSYEKL, per germline. This CDR3 is built from 14 residues. V was pared by 4 bases and J by 9 bases, with 5 bases of the junction left unmatched. The CDR3 nucleotides are TGCGCCAGCAGCCGTCATAGCGGGGGGGGTGAGCAGTTCTTC. Amino acids: CASSRHSGGGEQFF.

The chain is built from TRBV28 and TRBJ2-4; D is tentatively TRBD1 or TRBD2 (5 bases each). The germline V gene encodes CDR1 MDHEN and CDR2 SYDVKM. The V end was cut by 3 bases, the J end by 3 bases, with 9 bases between. The CDR3 runs to 14 residues. The CDR3 here is CASSLAGSKNIQYF. The CDR3 nucleotides are TGTGCCAGCAGTTTGGCAGGGAGCAAAAACATTCAGTACTTC.

The chain joins TRBV2 to TRBJ2-5, with 7 bases matching TRBD2. The CDR3 consists of 16 residues. V gave up 5 bases and J gave up 6 bases; unmatched junction bases: 15. CDR1 and CDR2 (germline): SNHLY, FYNNEI. The CDR3, as DNA: TGTGCCAGCAGTTACTCCCGGGACTACTGGGTGCAGACCCAGTACTTC. This translates into CASSYSRDYWVQTQYF.

The chain couples TRBV7-2 to TRBJ2-1, with 7 positions matching TRBD2. The CDR3 is made up of 13 amino acids. The ends lost 3 bases at V and 12 bases at J; junction bases unmatched: 8. Germline lookup yields CDR1 SGHTA and CDR2 FQGNSA. DNA of the CDR3: TGTGCCAGCAGCTTCACCGAGCGGGAATGGCAGTTCTTC. Encoded protein: CASSFTEREWQFF.

This chain uses TRBV7-2 with TRBJ1-4; the D gene is possibly TRBD1 (5 bases). Germline lookup yields CDR1 SGHTA and CDR2 FQGNSA. Trimming shortened V by 4 bases and J by 6 bases, and 18 bases separated the two germline ends. This CDR3 has 16 residues. In nucleotides, the CDR3 is TGTGCCAGCAGCTCCCACGGGGGGGGTCTAGATGAAAAACTGTTTTTT. Translating gives CASSSHGGGLDEKLFF.

V gene TRBV2 combines with J gene TRBJ2-7; the D is unclear. Per germline, CDR1 SNHLY and CDR2 FYNNEI. The CDR3 is made up of 11 amino acids. Trimming left V 6 bases short and J 0 bases short, with 3 bases between. The CDR3 sequence is CASRGSYEQYF. The CDR3 bases are TGTGCCAGCAGGGGCTCCTACGAGCAGTACTTC.

This chain links TRBV19 with TRBJ1-5; D remains ambiguous. V lost 3 bases and J 0 bases, leaving 15 bases between the germline ends. The CDR3 has 17 residues. In germline, CDR1 is LNHDA, CDR2 SQIVND (reference sequence). The CDR3 coding sequence is TGTGCCAGTAGTATCCCCGGACGGCGATATAGCAATCAGCCCCAGCATTTT. This sequence encodes CASSIPGRRYSNQPQHF.

In this sample, this clone turned up once. V is TRBV6-6 and J is TRBJ2-7, with TRBD1 identical over 9 bases. Germline V gene lookup returns CDR1 MNHNY and CDR2 SVGAGI (reference sequence). Germline trimming cut 0 bases from V and 6 bases from J; bases unmatched to any gene: 9. The CDR3 length is 16 residues. This CDR3 is CASSYSGDRVSVEQYF. DNA for the CDR3: TGTGCCAGCAGTTACTCGGGGGACAGGGTATCTGTCGAGCAGTACTTC.

This clone turned up a few times. The chain is built from TRBV5-1 and TRBJ2-7; maybe TRBD1 (6 bases). Looked up from germline, CDR1 is SGHRS and CDR2 is YFSETQ. The V end was cut by 3 bases, the J end by 5 bases, with 15 bases between. There are 14 residues in the CDR3. Here the CDR3 reads CASSSPAGVDEQYF. Here the CDR3 DNA reads TGCGCCAGCAGCTCCCCGGCAGGGGTGGACGAGCAGTACTTC.

J is TRBJ2-1 and V is TRBV9; perhaps TRBD2 as D (5 bases). Germline loops: CDR1 SGDLS, CDR2 YYNGEE. The CDR3 covers 16 residues. V was clipped by 0 bases and J by 0 bases, with 10 bases between them. In DNA, the CDR3 is TGTGCCAGCAGCGTAGTAGGGAGTAGCTCCTACAATGAGCAGTTCTTC. Its protein is CASSVVGSSSYNEQFF.

V usage is TRBV5-4 and J usage is TRBJ2-7, with 8 bases that match TRBD2. Germline V gene sequence: CDR1 SGHNT, CDR2 YYREEE (reference sequence). The CDR3 runs 14 residues. J gave up 5 bases and V 1 base, and 5 bases lay outside the gene matches. The CDR3 nucleotides read TGTGCCAGCAGCTTGCAGCGGGAGCTAAACGAGCAGTACTTC. Translation: CASSLQRELNEQYF.

A few counts support this clone. V gene TRBV27 combines with J gene TRBJ2-7; a weak D match, TRBD2 (5 bases). CDR1 is MNHEY and CDR2 is SMNVEV in the germline V gene (reference sequence). The CDR3 extends over 12 amino acids. Trimming took 9 bases from V and 0 from J, leaving 9 bases between them. In DNA, the CDR3 is TGTGCCAGTCGTGGAGGCTCCTACGAGCAGTACTTC. It yields the protein CASRGGSYEQYF.

This clone was seen just once. The chain employs TRBV7-9 and TRBJ1-4; possible D gene TRBD1, 5 bases. Trimming took 1 base from V and 6 from J, leaving 15 bases between them. This CDR3 spans 16 amino acids. Germline-derived CDR1 and CDR2 are SEHNR and FQNEAQ (reference sequence). The CDR3 protein is CASSLGPRQSDEKLFF. In DNA form, the CDR3 reads TGTGCCAGCAGCTTAGGCCCGCGACAGTCGGATGAAAAACTGTTTTTT.

The V gene is TRBV18, the J gene TRBJ2-7; D ambiguous. CDR1 and CDR2 from the germline V gene are KGHSH and LQKENI. V lost 3 bases, J lost 2 bases, and 2 bases lay in between. The CDR3 has 11 amino acids. The CDR3 loop is CASSPAYEQYF. CDR3 in DNA: TGTGCCAGCTCACCCGCCTACGAGCAGTACTTC.

The V call is TRBV29-1, the J call TRBJ2-3; 10 positions agree with TRBD1. This CDR3 region has 15 residues. Germline CDR1 SQVTM, CDR2 ANQGSEA. With 3 bases clipped from V and 6 bases from J, the junction kept 9 bases outside the gene matches. CDR3 protein: CSVDGTGEIFDTQYF. DNA for the CDR3: TGCAGCGTTGACGGGACAGGGGAGATTTTTGATACGCAGTATTTT.

This clone occurred once. This chain connects TRBV7-9 to TRBJ2-3; D is possibly TRBD2 (6 bases). The length of the CDR3 is 15 residues. The V end was cut by 5 bases, the J end by 4 bases, with 16 bases between. Germline assignment: CDR1 SEHNR and CDR2 FQNEAQ (reference sequence). CDR3 region: CASSQEAGRADTQYF. The DNA for the CDR3 is TGTGCCAGCAGCCAGGAGGCGGGGCGCGCAGATACGCAGTATTTT.

This clone was seen a handful of times. The chain couples TRBV29-1 to TRBJ2-2; D remains ambiguous. V was trimmed by 5 bases and J by 4 bases, leaving 8 bases between them. CDR1 and CDR2 from the germline V gene are SQVTM and ANQGSEA. The CDR3 loop spans 12 amino acids. The CDR3 bases are TGCAGCGTTCGTGACGGCACCGGGGAGCTGTTTTTT. As protein: CSVRDGTGELFF.

The chain employs TRBV5-6 and TRBJ1-3; D remains ambiguous. Germline CDR1 SGHDT, CDR2 YYEEEE. V was clipped by 2 bases and J by 0 bases, with 9 bases between them. There are 15 residues in the CDR3. This chain's CDR3 is CASSFFGASGNTIYF. The DNA for the CDR3 is TGTGCCAGCAGCTTTTTCGGTGCCTCTGGAAACACCATATATTTT.

V is TRBV5-4 and J is TRBJ2-7, with a possible D match to TRBD1 (5 bases). V lost 2 bases to trimming and J lost 2 bases, with 17 bases between them. The CDR3 extends over 16 amino acids. Germline values: CDR1 SGHNT, CDR2 YYREEE (reference sequence). For the CDR3, the DNA is TGTGCCAGCAGCTTCGCAGACAGTCAAATTCCCTACGAGCAGTACTTC. It specifies CASSFADSQIPYEQYF.

The chain carries TRBV7-9 and TRBJ2-7; D may be TRBD1 (6 bases). The length of the CDR3 is 13 residues. CDR1 and CDR2 from the germline V gene are SEHNR and FQNEAQ (reference sequence). Trimming took off 5 bases at V and 2 bases at J, with 10 bases between the two ends. The CDR3 region is CASSATGPYEQYF. In DNA, the CDR3 is TGTGCCAGCAGCGCAACAGGGCCCTACGAGCAGTACTTC. The full variable domain, its missing parts supplied by reference TRBV7-9 and TRBJ2-7, is DTGVSQNPRHKITKRGQNVTFRCDPISEHNRLYWYRQTLGQGPEFLTYFQNEAQLEKSRLLSDRFSAERPKGSFSTLEIQRTEQGDSAMYLCASSATGPYEQYFGPGTRLTVT.

This clone was detected once. This rearrangement joins TRBV7-8 to TRBJ2-7; a possible D gene is TRBD1 (5 bases). Germline V lookup: CDR1 SGHVS, CDR2 FQNEAQ. The CDR3 has 18 residues. Trimming removed 3 bases from V and 0 bases from J, with 21 bases in between. The chain's CDR3 is CASSFDDSTFSSSYEQYF. The CDR3 DNA sequence: TGTGCCAGCAGCTTCGACGACAGTACCTTCTCGAGCTCCTACGAGCAGTACTTC. The full variable domain, with the rest looked up from reference TRBV7-8 and TRBJ2-7, is GAGVSQSPRYKVAKRGQDVALRCDPISGHVSLFWYQQALGQGPEFLTYFQNEAQLDKSGLPSDRFFAERPEGSVSTLKIQRTQQEDSAVYLCASSFDDSTFSSSYEQYFGPGTRLTVT.